A single sample gave rise to the 22 T cell receptor beta chains below, sequenced in a study of beta chain features in type 1 diabetes. Sequenced material consisted of expressed TCRB transcripts (all of the isolated RNA was reverse transcribed). Clones were sequenced by immunoSEQ multiplex PCR, and TCRdb holds only the in-frame ones, with some missing. Among roughly 300,000 clones listed, roughly 8% were seen once. The sequenced sample consisted of central memory CD4+ T cells from blood. All receptors come from a woman aged 18 to 35 in good health.

This clone showed up just a few times. The chain links TRBV28 to TRBJ2-7, with 7 bases aligning to TRBD1. The V gene end was trimmed by 3 bases and the J gene end by 6 bases; junction bases not matched to a gene: 17. Germline lookup yields CDR1 MDHEN and CDR2 SYDVKM. There are 17 residues in the CDR3. The DNA for the CDR3 is TGTGCCAGCAGTTTGTTTACAGGGGATTCTAAGGGTGGCGAGCAGTACTTC. Protein product: CASSLFTGDSKGGEQYF.

The CDR3 DNA follows: TGTGCCAGCAGCCCGTCACTAGCGACAGACACCGGGGAGCTGTTTTTT. Translating it yields CASSPSLATDTGELFF. The chain combines TRBV5-4 with TRBJ2-2, with 7 bases fitting TRBD2. This CDR3 region has 16 residues. The V gene end was trimmed by 4 bases and the J gene end by 3 bases; junction bases not matched to a gene: 9. CDR1 is SGHNT, CDR2 YYREEE, per germline (reference sequence).

In its sample, this clone was seen a few times. The rearrangement joins TRBV19 to TRBJ2-1, with 8 positions matching TRBD1. CDR1 and CDR2 from the germline V gene are LNHDA and SQIVND (reference sequence). The CDR3 extends over 13 amino acids. V trimming: 8 bases; J trimming: 9 bases; junction bases outside the gene matches: 9. In nucleotides, the CDR3 is TGTGCCAGTGCTGGACAGGGAATAAGTGAGCAGTTCTTC. This gives the protein CASAGQGISEQFF.

J is TRBJ2-2 and V is TRBV23-1; 11 bases match TRBD2. TRBV23-1 is an ORF for which the function is uncertain. The CDR3 length is 15 residues. V trimming: 10 bases; J trimming: 5 bases; junction bases outside the gene matches: 9. The CDR3 protein is CAMSSSGRRTGELFF. In DNA, the CDR3 is TGCGCCATGAGTTCTAGCGGGAGGCGAACCGGGGAGCTGTTTTTT.

This clone appeared a few times. The chain joins TRBV10-3 to TRBJ2-7; 9 positions match TRBD1. Germline CDR1 and CDR2: ENHRY and SYGVKD. CDR3 length equals 16 residues. V shed 3 bases, J shed 2 bases, and the junction held 8 bases outside the gene matches. Here the CDR3 DNA reads TGTGCCATCAGTGACCTGACCCGGGACAGGGCCTACGAGCAGTACTTC. Protein product: CAISDLTRDRAYEQYF.

This clone has at least ten counts. The CDR3 DNA reads TGTGCCATCAGGCCGGGAGCGCGGGAGACCCAGTACTTC. The encoded protein is CAIRPGARETQYF. V and J are TRBV10-3 and TRBJ2-5; TRBD2 might be the D (6 bases). V lost 6 bases and J lost 5, with 13 bases in between. This CDR3 comprises 13 residues. Germline CDR1 reads ENHRY; CDR2 reads SYGVKD.

This chain joins TRBV4-2 and TRBJ1-2, with D unresolved. Trimming cost V 3 bases and J 5 bases, with 19 bases left between them. Looked up from germline, CDR1 is LGHNA and CDR2 is YNFKEQ. The CDR3 sequence is 16 residues long. CDR3 nucleotides: TGTGCCAGCAGCCAGGGAGATGGTTACTTGGAGTATGGCTACACCTTC. Residues: CASSQGDGYLEYGYTF.

This clone showed up just a few times. The chain is built from TRBV7-8 and TRBJ2-2; D gene unclear. The CDR3 covers 15 residues. Trimming took off 3 bases at V and 0 bases at J, with 8 bases between the two ends. The germline V gene has CDR1 SGHVS and CDR2 FQNEAQ. The CDR3 region is CASSLGGANTGELFF. For the CDR3, the DNA is TGTGCCAGCAGCTTGGGCGGAGCGAACACCGGGGAGCTGTTTTTT.

There are a few counts of this clone. The V call is TRBV5-6, the J call TRBJ2-7; D perhaps matches TRBD1 (5 bases). Trimming took 2 bases from V and 2 from J, leaving 11 bases between them. CDR1 is SGHDT and CDR2 is YYEEEE in the germline V gene. The CDR3 has 14 amino acids. CDR3 residues: CASSFLDIPYEQYF. DNA of the CDR3: TGTGCCAGCAGCTTCTTGGACATCCCCTACGAGCAGTACTTC.

The rearrangement joins TRBV7-9 to TRBJ2-2; 8 bases are a match to TRBD1. After removal of 2 bases from V and 4 bases from J, the junction contained 3 bases not matched to a gene. The CDR3 extends over 15 amino acids. Germline V CDR1 and CDR2: SEHNR, FQNEAQ (reference sequence). CDR3 region: CASSLQGASTGELFF. Written as DNA, the CDR3 is TGTGCCAGCAGCTTACAGGGGGCGAGCACCGGGGAGCTGTTTTTT.

This clone was recorded a few times. The chain employs TRBV13 and TRBJ2-6; D is unclear. CDR3 length: 15 residues. Per the germline V gene, CDR1 is PRHDT and CDR2 is FYEKMQ (reference sequence). Trimming left V 4 bases short and J 4 bases short, with 11 bases between. CDR3 bases: TGTGCCAGCAGCTACCTAAAAGCCGGGGCCAACGTCCTGACTTTC. This gives the protein CASSYLKAGANVLTF. Drawing the rest from reference TRBV13 and TRBJ2-6, the complete variable domain is AAGVIQSPRHLIKEKRETATLKCYPIPRHDTVYWYQQGPGQDPQFLISFYEKMQSDKGSIPDRFSAQQFSDYHSELNMSSLELGDSALYFCASSYLKAGANVLTFGAGSRLTVL.

The J gene is TRBJ2-7, the V gene TRBV5-1; D is uncertain. From germline, CDR1 is SGHRS and CDR2 YFSETQ. CDR3 length equals 15 residues. V was clipped by 4 bases and J by 6 bases, with 20 bases between them. The CDR3 DNA sequence: TGCGCCAGCAGCCCGGTGCAAGGATCGTCCCCCGAGCAGTACTTC. It yields the protein CASSPVQGSSPEQYF.

The rearrangement links TRBV6-5 to TRBJ1-3; D possibly corresponds to TRBD1 (6 bases). The CDR3 is 15 amino acids. CDR1 and CDR2 (germline): MNHEY, SVGAGI. The germline V and J ends were trimmed by 6 bases and 0 bases, with 12 bases remaining between them. The CDR3 nucleotides read TGTGCCAGCAGGGGGGGCGTTCACTCTGGAAACACCATATATTTT. It codes for CASRGGVHSGNTIYF.

The J gene is TRBJ1-2, the V gene TRBV29-1; D remains ambiguous. Looked up from germline, CDR1 is SQVTM and CDR2 is ANQGSEA. V dropped 5 bases and J dropped 2 bases, with 15 bases sitting between them. This CDR3 is built from 14 residues. The CDR3 loop reads CSVMDGFPNYGYTF. For the CDR3, the DNA is TGCAGCGTTATGGACGGCTTCCCCAACTATGGCTACACCTTC. The full variable domain, its missing parts supplied by reference TRBV29-1 and TRBJ1-2, is SAVISQKPSRDICQRGTSLTIQCQVDSQVTMMFWYRQQPGQSLTLIATANQGSEATYESGFVIDKFPISRPNLTFSTLTVSNMSPEDSSIYLCSVMDGFPNYGYTFGSGTRLTVV.

The chain employs TRBV5-1 and TRBJ2-5, with D perhaps TRBD1 or TRBD2 (5 bases each). The J call may not be correct, given that the DNA end is closer to TRBJ2-7. This CDR3 region has 15 residues. Germline lookup yields CDR1 SGHRS and CDR2 YFSETQ. The CDR3 DNA sequence: TGCGCCAGCAGCTTCGACGGGACCCAACCTTACGAGCAGTACTTC. As protein: CASSFDGTQPYEQYF.

J is TRBJ2-1 and V is TRBV14, with a possible D match to TRBD1 (6 bases). The CDR3 is 13 amino acids. Germline CDR1 SGHDN, CDR2 FVKESK. V gave up 3 bases and J gave up 11 bases, with 14 bases separating them. The CDR3 DNA reads TGTGCCAGCAGCCAGGACACAGGGCTCCAGCAGTTCTTC. This codes for CASSQDTGLQQFF.

The chain recombines TRBV29-1 with TRBJ2-3; D is uncertain. The CDR3 is 12 residues long. CDR1 is SQVTM, CDR2 ANQGSEA, per germline. The V gene lost 2 bases and the J gene lost 4 bases, with 7 bases spanning the gap. The DNA of the CDR3 is TGCAGCGTTGAAATGAGCGCAGATACGCAGTATTTT. This sequence encodes CSVEMSADTQYF.

This clone was seen repeatedly, ten times or more. The chain combines TRBV11-1 with TRBJ2-1; D call uncertain. In germline, CDR1 is SGHAT, CDR2 FQDESV (reference sequence). The CDR3 extends over 12 amino acids. Trimming left V 4 bases short and J 8 bases short, with 9 bases between. The CDR3 spells CASSSDHYEQFF. The CDR3, as DNA: TGTGCCAGCAGCTCCGACCACTATGAGCAGTTCTTC. Complete variable domain (other parts from reference TRBV11-1 and TRBJ2-1): EAEVAQSPRYKITEKSQAVAFWCDPISGHATLYWYRQILGQGPELLVQFQDESVVDDSQLPKDRFSAERLKGVDSTLKIQPAELGDSAMYLCASSSDHYEQFFGPGTRLTVL.

This chain joins TRBV28 and TRBJ2-6; tentatively, D is TRBD2 (5 bases). The germline CDR1 and CDR2 sequences are MDHEN and SYDVKM. The length of the CDR3 is 14 residues. The V end lost 6 bases, the J end lost 1 base, and 7 bases lay between the germline ends. The chain's CDR3 is CASRRGSGANVLTF. Here the CDR3 DNA reads TGTGCCAGCAGACGAGGGTCTGGGGCCAACGTCCTGACTTTC. Full variable domain (missing parts from reference TRBV28 and TRBJ2-6): DVKVTQSSRYLVKRTGEKVFLECVQDMDHENMFWYRQDPGLGLRLIYFSYDVKMKEKGDIPEGYSVSREKKERFSLILESASTNQTSMYLCASRRGSGANVLTFGAGSRLTVL.

This clone was counted between two and nine times. This chain connects TRBV7-9 to TRBJ2-2; 9 bases are a match to TRBD1. CDR3 length equals 17 residues. J gave up 5 bases and V 5 bases, and 12 bases lay outside the gene matches. Germline V gives CDR1 SEHNR, CDR2 FQNEAQ (reference sequence). In DNA, the CDR3 is TGTGCCAGCAGCGAAATCACAGGGGGCAGAGGAACCGGGGAGCTGTTTTTT. As protein: CASSEITGGRGTGELFF.

The chain carries TRBV6-6 and TRBJ2-1; 8 nucleotides align to TRBD1. The CDR3 has 14 amino acids. The germline CDR1 and CDR2 sequences are MNHNY and SVGAGI (reference sequence). Trimming at V came to 2 bases and at J to 7 bases, leaving 4 bases not matched to a gene. CDR3 in amino acids: CASSYGQGVNEQFF. In DNA form, the CDR3 reads TGTGCCAGCAGTTACGGACAGGGAGTGAATGAGCAGTTCTTC.

The chain employs TRBV2 and TRBJ2-5; the match to TRBD2 covers 7 bases. V lost 2 bases, J lost 1 base, and 4 bases stayed unmatched. This CDR3 contains 15 residues. Germline values: CDR1 SNHLY, CDR2 FYNNEI. The CDR3 region is CASSETSGGQETQYF. The CDR3 DNA follows: TGTGCCAGCAGTGAAACGTCGGGGGGCCAAGAGACCCAGTACTTC. The full variable domain, its missing parts supplied by reference TRBV2 and TRBJ2-5, is EPEVTQTPSHQVTQMGQEVILRCVPISNHLYFYWYRQILGQKVEFLVSFYNNEISEKSEIFDDQFSVERPDGSNFTLKIRSTKLEDSAMYFCASSETSGGQETQYFGPGTRLLVL.